This T cell receptor beta chain was identified during a study of blood T cells in healthy people across ages (dated by TCRdb to the mid-2010s). Context from the whole study: Template switching captured roughly one uniquely barcoded TCR beta cDNA molecule per two T cells in model experiments. The donors were split into four age groups: young (average around 16 years), middle-aged (39), aged (more than 60) and long-lived (under 90). Age-related changes in TCR beta repertoire diversity were measured in the study by deep sequencing normalized with unique cDNA molecular identifiers. The study analyzed two additional independent replicas of 1 million unique cDNA reads from the same blood draw for two donors, one aged 18 to 30 and one aged 80 or older. Donors of different ages were randomly distributed across sequencing lanes to avoid experimental bias.

Based on the germline V gene, the CDR1 and CDR2 sequences are KGHDR and SFDVKD. Trimmed from V: 4 bases; trimmed from J: 1 base; junction bases lacking a gene match: 5. There are 16 amino acids in the CDR3, from cysteine to phenylalanine inclusive. The retained sequence is limited to the CDR3, 48 bases, with the frame set at the first base. Libraries were constructed by 5' RACE. The sequencing machine was an Illumina HiSeq 2500. The second PCR ran for about 6 to 12 cycles and used a J-beta primer mix along with a sample-barcoded 5' primer. A unique molecular identifier was introduced onto each TCR beta cDNA molecule by a template-switch 5' adaptor carrying 12 random nucleotides. Each sample yielded at least 2.5 million CDR3-containing paired-end reads. All of the RNA was converted into first-strand cDNA using the Mint cDNA synthesis kit, with a TRBC-specific oligonucleotide serving as the primer. Following uracil-DNA glycosylase treatment, all cDNA underwent a first 18-cycle PCR with the universal primers M1SS and BC2_uni_R. On the authors' methods: For normalization, 1 million high-quality reads were randomly selected from each sample, with every read carrying a distinct molecular identifier. Reads sharing molecular identifiers were discarded rather than binned into consensus sequences. MiTCR, with a Q25 quality threshold and the strictest error-elimination algorithm, was used for CDR3 identification, clonotype clustering and error correction. Lower-bound total TCR beta diversity was estimated with a nonparametric unseen species model using Euler transformation. The public reads were reanalyzed by TCRdb: fastp trimming at Q25, MiXCR alignment, in-frame beta chains only. Every entry covers one CDR3 protein and lists the most common genes and DNA from its rows. These V and J calls are TCRdb output, not the study's own analysis. The table for this sample lists hundreds of thousands of distinct CDR3 sequences; 29% of them were counted only once. Roughly 17% of the sample goes to the ten largest clones.

Results and caveats for the whole study, not just this receptor: Conclusive comparison of naive and antigen-experienced compartments was prevented by the profiling of bulk unsorted PBMCs. Estimates of total diversity based on one million sequenced T cells were regarded as lower bounds and as underestimates. Because the CMV infection status of the donors was unknown, age-related changes in expanded clonotypes may potentially have been confounded. Compared with the aged group, more naive CD4+ T cells, fewer expanded clones and increased TCR diversity were shown by the long-lived group, suggesting age selection. Observed TCR beta diversity per million T cells fell roughly linearly with age, and a significant reduction was already apparent by age around 36. Observed TCR beta diversity correlated strongly with the percentage of naive T cells measured by flow cytometry.

This clonotype was detected many times. The antigen it binds to is not known. Nothing much larger sits one base from this clone, and base qualities are not available. The donors were roughly 39 Caucasian individuals from Russia, aged roughly 6 to 90 years, who were systemically healthy. About 9.6 milliliters of peripheral blood were collected from each donor into EDTA-treated Vacutainer tubes. Ficoll-Paque density-gradient centrifugation was used to isolate PBMCs, with at least 7 million per sample. Trizol reagent was used to extract total RNA from PBMCs, with at least 5.5 micrograms per sample. The percentages of naive CD45RAhigh/CD27high T cells were determined by flow cytometry on a PBMC aliquot from every donor.

The receptor chain draws on TRBV24-1 and TRBJ2-2; 7 nucleotides in the junction match TRBD1. The TCR originated in a woman of 80 years or more in good health. The specimen was blood. The CDR3 has the sequence CATSDRDSQNTGELFF. The nucleotide sequence reads as follows: TGTGCCACCAGTGACCGGGACAGCCAGAACACCGGGGAGCTGTTTTTT.